This T cell receptor beta chain was retrieved from a study of cytomegalovirus exposure and HLA in healthy donors. This clone was counted between two and nine times. Researchers ran the PCR with 60 Vbeta and 13 Jbeta primers. Profiling relied on immunoSEQ multiplex PCR, and the TCRdb table lists in-frame clones only, not all of them. The sample carries more than 20,000 clones, just under 70% recorded once. The origin of this receptor is a woman aged 45-60 years in good health and CMV-seronegative. Sequenced sample: PBMCs.

CDR3 loop: CASSDRDTNEQFF. The DNA of the CDR3 is TGTGCCAGCAGTGACCGGGACACAAATGAGCAGTTCTTC. The chain recombines TRBV6-4 with TRBJ2-1; perhaps TRBD1 as D (6 bases). The ends were cut back, 2 bases at V and 7 bases at J, with 9 bases in the middle. This CDR3 comprises 13 residues. The germline V gene has CDR1 MRHNA and CDR2 SNTAGT.